The entry that follows covers one T cell receptor (beta chain) sequence. Its antigen is undetermined. This specimen comes from a study of cytomegalovirus exposure and HLA in healthy donors. Study-wide findings and caveats: On later analysis, the bulk of CMV-associated TCR beta chains appeared to be HLA-restricted. Sequencing depth roughly uniform across donors was assumed in presence/absence analyses.

CDR1 is ENHRY and CDR2 is SYGVKD in the germline V gene. This CDR3 is built from 12 residues. Trimming took 10 bases from V and 7 from J; bases not matched to a gene: 6. Primers: 60 Vbeta forward and 13 Jbeta reverse. Clones were read by immunoSEQ multiplex PCR, and TCRdb kept only the in-frame ones, dropping some. The sample has about 89,000 clones, 76% seen once. The rearrangement uses TRBV10-3 and TRBJ2-7; 11 bases match TRBD1. Sequencing input: PBMCs. This receptor was taken from a male donor in good health and CMV-seronegative. CDR3 amino acids: CATMDRGREQYF. The DNA for the CDR3 is TGTGCCACCATGGACAGGGGGCGGGAGCAGTACTTC.